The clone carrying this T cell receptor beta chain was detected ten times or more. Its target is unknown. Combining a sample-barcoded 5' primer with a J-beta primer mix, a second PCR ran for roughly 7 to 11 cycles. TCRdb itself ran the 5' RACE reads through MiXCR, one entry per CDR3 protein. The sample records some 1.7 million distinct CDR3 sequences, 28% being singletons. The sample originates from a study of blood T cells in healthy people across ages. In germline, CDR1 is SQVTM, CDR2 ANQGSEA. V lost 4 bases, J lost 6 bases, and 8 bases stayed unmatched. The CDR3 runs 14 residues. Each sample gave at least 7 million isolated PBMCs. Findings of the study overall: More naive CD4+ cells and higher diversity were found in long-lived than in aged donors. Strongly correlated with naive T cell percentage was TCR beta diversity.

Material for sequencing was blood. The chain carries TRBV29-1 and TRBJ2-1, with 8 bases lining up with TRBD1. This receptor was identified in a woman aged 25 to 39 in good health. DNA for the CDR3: TGCAGCGTTGTAGGACAGGGAAGTATCAATGAGCAGTTCTTC. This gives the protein CSVVGQGSINEQFF.